This T cell receptor beta chain was obtained from a study of cytomegalovirus exposure and HLA in healthy donors. Study-wide points: For TCR beta chains, V- and J-gene trimming was later linked to a missense DCLRE1C variant. Another analysis was done later, and it associated more than 15,000 TCR beta sequences with HLA alleles at 0.05 false discovery rate. Cytomegalovirus association was assigned to around 150 TCR beta chains.

In regard to this clone: Its target is not known.

The V and J ends lost 2 bases and 4 bases, in that order; junction bases with no gene match: 4. This CDR3 is built from 15 residues. CDR1 is MNHNY, CDR2 SVGAGI, per germline (reference sequence). Vbeta (60) and Jbeta (13) primers were used in the PCR. Original processing notes: Unique TCR beta chains totaled approximately 83 million in a later count, with 8.5 million to 12 million of them shared. Clones were sequenced by immunoSEQ multiplex PCR, and TCRdb holds only the in-frame ones, with some missing. D and trimming come from the DNA, and the V and J calls and clone size come from that table. The sample records over 120,000 clones, 65% to 90% being singletons.

The source is a woman in her twenties or thirties in good health and CMV-seronegative. The chain carries TRBV6-6 and TRBJ2-1; TRBD2 matches 8 bases. Sequencing was carried out using PBMCs. The CDR3 nucleotides are TGTGCCAGCAGTTACGTCCTAGCGGGTTACAATGAGCAGTTCTTC. Translated: CASSYVLAGYNEQFF.